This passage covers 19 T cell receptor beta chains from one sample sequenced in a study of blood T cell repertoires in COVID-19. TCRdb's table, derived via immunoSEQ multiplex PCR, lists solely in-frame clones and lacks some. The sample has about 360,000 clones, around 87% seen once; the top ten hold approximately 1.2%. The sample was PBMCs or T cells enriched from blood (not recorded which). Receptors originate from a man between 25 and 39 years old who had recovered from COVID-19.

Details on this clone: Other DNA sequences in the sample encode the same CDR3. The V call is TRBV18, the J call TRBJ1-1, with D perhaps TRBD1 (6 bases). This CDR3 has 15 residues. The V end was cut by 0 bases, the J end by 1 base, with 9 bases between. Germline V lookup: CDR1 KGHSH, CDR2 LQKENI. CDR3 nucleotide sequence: TGTGCCAGCTCACCACCGGCCAGGGGGAACACTGAAGCTTTCTTT. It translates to CASSPPARGNTEAFF.

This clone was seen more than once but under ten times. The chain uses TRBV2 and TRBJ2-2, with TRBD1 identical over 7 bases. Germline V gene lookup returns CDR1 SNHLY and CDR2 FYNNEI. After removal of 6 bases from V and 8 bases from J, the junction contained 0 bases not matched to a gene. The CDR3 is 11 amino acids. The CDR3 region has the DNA TGTGCCAGCAGGGGACAGGGGGAGCTGTTTTTT. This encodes CASRGQGELFF.

CDR3: CASSLARGGGRTDTQYF. CDR3 bases: TGCGCCAGCAGCTTGGCCCGGGGCGGGGGCCGCACAGATACGCAGTATTTT. The chain uses TRBV5-1 and TRBJ2-3; a possible D gene is TRBD2 (7 bases). Between the trimmed V and J ends, which lost 0 bases and 1 base, there was a span of 15 bases. The CDR3 has 17 residues. Germline V CDR1 and CDR2: SGHRS, YFSETQ.

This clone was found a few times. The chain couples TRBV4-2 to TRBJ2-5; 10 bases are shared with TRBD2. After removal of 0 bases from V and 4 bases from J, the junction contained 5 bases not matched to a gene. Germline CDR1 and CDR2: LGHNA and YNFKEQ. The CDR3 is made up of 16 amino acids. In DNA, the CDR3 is TGTGCCAGCAGCCAAGATTCCCAGCGGGGGGGAGAGACCCAGTACTTC. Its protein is CASSQDSQRGGETQYF.

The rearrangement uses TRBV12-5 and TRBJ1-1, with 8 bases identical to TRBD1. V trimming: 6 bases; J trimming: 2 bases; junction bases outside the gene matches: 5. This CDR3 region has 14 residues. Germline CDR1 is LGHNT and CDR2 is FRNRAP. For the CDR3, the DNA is TGTGCTAGTGGCTCGACAGGGGCTAACACTGAAGCTTTCTTT. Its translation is CASGSTGANTEAFF.

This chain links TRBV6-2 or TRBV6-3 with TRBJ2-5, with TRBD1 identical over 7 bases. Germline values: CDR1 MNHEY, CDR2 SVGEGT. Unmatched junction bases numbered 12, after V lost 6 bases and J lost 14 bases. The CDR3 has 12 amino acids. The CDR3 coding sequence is TGTGCCAGCAGCCGTACAGGGGCGAAATGTTACTTC. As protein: CASSRTGAKCYF.

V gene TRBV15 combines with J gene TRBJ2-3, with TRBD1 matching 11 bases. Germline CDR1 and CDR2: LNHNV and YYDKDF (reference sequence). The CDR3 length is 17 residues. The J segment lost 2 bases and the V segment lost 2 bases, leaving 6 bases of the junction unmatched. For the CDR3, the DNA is TGTGCCACCAGCAGAACCGGGACAGGGGGAAACACAGATACGCAGTATTTT. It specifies CATSRTGTGGNTDTQYF.

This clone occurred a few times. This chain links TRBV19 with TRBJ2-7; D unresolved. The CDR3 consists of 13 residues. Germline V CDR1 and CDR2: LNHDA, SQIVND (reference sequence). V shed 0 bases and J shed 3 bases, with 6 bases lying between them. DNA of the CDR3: TGTGCCAGTAGTATAGAACTCTTCTACGAGCAGTACTTC. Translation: CASSIELFYEQYF.

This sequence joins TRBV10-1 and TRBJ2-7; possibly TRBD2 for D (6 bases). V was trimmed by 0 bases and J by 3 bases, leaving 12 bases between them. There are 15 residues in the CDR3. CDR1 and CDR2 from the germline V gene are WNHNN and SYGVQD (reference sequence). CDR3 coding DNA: TGCGCCAGCAGTGAGTCGGGGGGTTTATACTACGAGCAGTACTTC. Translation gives CASSESGGLYYEQYF.

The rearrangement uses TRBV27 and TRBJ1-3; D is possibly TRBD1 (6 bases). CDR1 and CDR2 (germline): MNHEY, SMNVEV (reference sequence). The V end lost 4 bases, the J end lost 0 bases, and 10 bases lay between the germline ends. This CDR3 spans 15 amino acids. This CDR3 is CASSSGQTSGNTIYF. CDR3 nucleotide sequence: TGTGCCAGCAGTTCCGGACAGACCTCTGGAAACACCATATATTTT.

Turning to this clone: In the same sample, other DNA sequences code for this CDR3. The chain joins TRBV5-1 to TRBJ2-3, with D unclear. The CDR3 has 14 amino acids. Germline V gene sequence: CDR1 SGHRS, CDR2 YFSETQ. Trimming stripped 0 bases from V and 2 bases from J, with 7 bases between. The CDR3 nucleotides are TGCGCCAGCAGCTTGGGGCAAGACACAGATACGCAGTATTTT. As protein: CASSLGQDTDTQYF. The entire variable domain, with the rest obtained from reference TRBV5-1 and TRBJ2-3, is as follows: KAGVTQTPRYLIKTRGQQVTLSCSPISGHRSVSWYQQTPGQGLQFLFEYFSETQRNKGNFPGRFSGRQFSNSRSEMNVSTLELGDSALYLCASSLGQDTDTQYFGPGTRLTVL.

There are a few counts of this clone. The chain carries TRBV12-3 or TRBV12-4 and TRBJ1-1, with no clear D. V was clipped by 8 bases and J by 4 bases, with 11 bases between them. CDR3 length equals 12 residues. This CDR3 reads CASALEGTEAFF. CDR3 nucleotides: TGTGCCAGCGCCCTGGAGGGCACTGAAGCTTTCTTT.

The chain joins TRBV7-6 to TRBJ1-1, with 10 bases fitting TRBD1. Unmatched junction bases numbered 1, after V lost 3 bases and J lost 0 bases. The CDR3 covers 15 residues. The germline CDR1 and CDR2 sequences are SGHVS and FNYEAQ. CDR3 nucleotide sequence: TGTGCCAGCAGCTTGGGACAGGGGATGAACACTGAAGCTTTCTTT. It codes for CASSLGQGMNTEAFF.

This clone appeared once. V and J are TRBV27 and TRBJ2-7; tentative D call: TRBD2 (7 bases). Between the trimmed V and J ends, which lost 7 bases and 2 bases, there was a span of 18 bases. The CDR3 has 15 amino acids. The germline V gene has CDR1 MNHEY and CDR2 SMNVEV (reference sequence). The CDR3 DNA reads TGTGCCAGCAAACCGACGGGGGGCCTAACCTACGAGCAGTACTTC. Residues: CASKPTGGLTYEQYF.

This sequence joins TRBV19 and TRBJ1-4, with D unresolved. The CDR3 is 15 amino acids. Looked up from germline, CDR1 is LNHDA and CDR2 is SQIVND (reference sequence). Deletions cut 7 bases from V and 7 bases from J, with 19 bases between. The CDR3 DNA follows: TGTGCCAGTAACCACCCGGGAGGTTCGGGTGAAAAACTGTTTTTT. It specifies CASNHPGGSGEKLFF.

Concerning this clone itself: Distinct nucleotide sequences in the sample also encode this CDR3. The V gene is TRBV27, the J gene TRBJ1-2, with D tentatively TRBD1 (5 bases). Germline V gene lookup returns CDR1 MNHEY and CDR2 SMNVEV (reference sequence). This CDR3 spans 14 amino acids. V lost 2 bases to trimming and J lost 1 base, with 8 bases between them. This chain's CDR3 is CASSLQGGNYGYTF. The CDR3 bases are TGTGCCAGCAGTTTACAGGGTGGTAACTATGGCTACACCTTC.

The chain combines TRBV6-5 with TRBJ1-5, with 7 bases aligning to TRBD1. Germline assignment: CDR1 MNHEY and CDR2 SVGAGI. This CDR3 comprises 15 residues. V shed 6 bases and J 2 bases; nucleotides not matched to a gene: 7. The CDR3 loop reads CASSSGQAGNQPQHF. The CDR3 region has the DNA TGTGCCAGCAGCTCCGGACAGGCAGGCAATCAGCCCCAGCATTTT.

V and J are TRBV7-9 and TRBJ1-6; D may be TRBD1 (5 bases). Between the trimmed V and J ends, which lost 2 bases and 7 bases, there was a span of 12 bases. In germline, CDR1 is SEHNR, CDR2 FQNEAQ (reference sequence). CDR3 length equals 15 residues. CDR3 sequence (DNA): TGTGCCAGCAGCTTACAGTCAGGGTTGAATTCACCCCTCCACTTT. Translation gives CASSLQSGLNSPLHF.

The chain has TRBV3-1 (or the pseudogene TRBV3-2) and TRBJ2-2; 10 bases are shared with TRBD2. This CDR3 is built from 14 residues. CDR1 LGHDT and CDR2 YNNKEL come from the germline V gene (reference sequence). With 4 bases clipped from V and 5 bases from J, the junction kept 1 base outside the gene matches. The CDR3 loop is CASSLAGGTGELFF. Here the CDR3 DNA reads TGTGCCAGCAGCCTAGCGGGGGGAACCGGGGAGCTGTTTTTT.